The 25 T cell receptor beta chains below were found in one sample sequenced in a study of T cells in Graves' hyperthyroidism and ophthalmopathy. RNA transcripts were the template for amplifying TCR beta CDR3 regions. HTBI primers were the set used in a first-round RT-PCR of the TCR CDR3. Using its own MiXCR run on the multiplex PCR reads, TCRdb lists one record per CDR3 protein. The sample records hundreds of thousands of distinct CDR3 sequences, roughly 15% being singletons. The source material was blood. These receptors all come from a man in his late teens or twenties with Graves' ophthalmopathy.

This chain uses TRBV10-3 with TRBJ1-1; D call uncertain. The germline gives CDR1 ENHRY, CDR2 SYGVKD. CDR3 length equals 10 residues. Trimming pared 0 bases from V and 10 bases from J, leaving 3 bases between. The CDR3, as DNA: TGTGCCATCAGTGAGTCGGCAGCTTTCTTT. Encoded protein: CAISESAAFF.

Ten or more counts support this clonotype. A read error is possible here, since a much larger clone lies one base away. The chain combines TRBV13 with TRBJ2-7; tentatively, D is TRBD1 (5 bases). CDR3 length equals 12 residues. Germline assignment: CDR1 PRHDT and CDR2 FYEKMQ (reference sequence). As DNA, the CDR3 is TGTGTCAGCAGCCTAAGGGGATACGAGCAGTACTTC. It is translated as CVSSLRGYEQYF.

There are many counts of this clonotype. CDR3 residues: CSARGTSAAPEQYF. CDR3 nucleotide sequence: TGCAGTGCTAGGGGGACTAGCGCTGCCCCCGAGCAGTACTTC. The rearrangement joins TRBV20-1 to TRBJ2-7, with TRBD2 matching over 10 bases. The CDR3 is 14 amino acids. Germline trimming cut 3 bases from V and 6 bases from J; bases unmatched to any gene: 8. CDR1 and CDR2 from the germline V gene are DFQATT and SNEGSKA (reference sequence).

In its sample, this clonotype was seen a few times. This chain connects TRBV10-3 to TRBJ1-1; 8 bases are shared with TRBD1. This CDR3 spans 15 amino acids. V shed 0 bases and J 4 bases; nucleotides not matched to a gene: 4. Germline V gene data show CDR1 as ENHRY and CDR2 as SYGVKD. This CDR3 is CAISESGQGGTEAFF. The CDR3 DNA is TGTGCCATCAGTGAGTCAGGACAGGGTGGCACTGAAGCTTTCTTT.

The chain combines TRBV4-1 with TRBJ1-5; 11 bases line up with TRBD1. J lost 4 bases, V lost 3 bases, and 8 bases had no gene match. CDR3 length: 17 amino acids. The germline V gene has CDR1 MGHRA and CDR2 YSYEKL. CDR3 sequence reads: CASSQSDRGLLNQPQHF. In DNA, the CDR3 is TGCGCCAGCAGCCAGTCGGACAGGGGGCTCTTAAATCAGCCCCAGCATTTT.

This clonotype was detected a few times. The V and J genes are TRBV6-1 and TRBJ2-7; D possibly corresponds to TRBD2 (5 bases). Looked up from germline, CDR1 is MNHNS and CDR2 is SASEGT. Trimming cost V 3 bases and J 5 bases, with 20 bases left between them. This CDR3 contains 16 residues. CDR3 sequence reads: CASSDARFEGLDEQYF. CDR3 bases: TGTGCCAGCAGTGATGCCCGGTTTGAGGGCTTGGACGAGCAGTACTTC.

In this sample, this clonotype turned up many times. V is TRBV20-1 and J is TRBJ2-1, with 10 bases fitting TRBD2. With 3 bases clipped from V and 0 bases from J, the junction kept 11 bases outside the gene matches. Germline V gene sequence: CDR1 DFQATT, CDR2 SNEGSKA (reference sequence). The CDR3 is 18 amino acids. CDR3 nucleotides: TGCAGTGCTAGTCCCTTTAGCGGGAGGCCGAGCTCCTACAATGAGCAGTTCTTC. Translation gives CSASPFSGRPSSYNEQFF.

This clonotype was seen once. The chain combines TRBV19 with TRBJ1-2; D call uncertain. CDR3 length equals 12 residues. V lost 5 bases to trimming and J lost 8 bases, with 12 bases between them. Germline CDR1 and CDR2: LNHDA and SQIVND (reference sequence). DNA of the CDR3: TGTGCCAGTAGTTACATAGAGGGAGGCTACACCTTC. Translated, it gives CASSYIEGGYTF.

This clonotype was detected many times. The chain carries TRBV7-8 and TRBJ2-1; the match to TRBD1 covers 7 bases. CDR3 length: 14 residues. Losses at the gene ends were 5 bases for V and 7 bases for J; bases not matched to a gene: 8. Looked up from germline, CDR1 is SGHVS and CDR2 is FQNEAQ. CDR3 loop: CASSPGTDSNEQFF. The CDR3 nucleotides are TGTGCCAGCAGCCCAGGGACAGACTCTAATGAGCAGTTCTTC.

This chain uses TRBV3-1 with TRBJ2-5; 11 bases line up with TRBD2. Germline values: CDR1 LGHDT, CDR2 YNNKEL (reference sequence). The CDR3 contains 17 residues. V was pared by 1 base and J by 1 base, with 5 bases of the junction left unmatched. CDR3 bases: TGTGCCAGCAGCCAAGCTTGGCTAGCGGGGGGCCAAGAGACCCAGTACTTC. This gives the protein CASSQAWLAGGQETQYF.

The sample holds many counts of this clonotype. The chain joins TRBV3-1 to TRBJ1-5; 7 bases align to TRBD1. CDR3 length: 15 residues. Germline assignment: CDR1 LGHDT and CDR2 YNNKEL (reference sequence). After removal of 1 base from V and 4 bases from J, the junction contained 4 bases not matched to a gene. Here the CDR3 reads CASSQAGTENQPQHF. The CDR3 DNA is TGTGCCAGCAGCCAAGCCGGGACAGAGAATCAGCCCCAGCATTTT.

This clonotype was detected many times. V is TRBV7-8 and J is TRBJ1-6; D is possibly TRBD1 (5 bases). Deletions cut 5 bases from V and 7 bases from J, with 15 bases between. The CDR3 loop spans 15 amino acids. CDR1 is SGHVS and CDR2 is FQNEAQ in the germline V gene. CDR3 nucleotides: TGTGCCAGCAGCCCTACGGGGTGGGACAATTCACCCCTCCACTTT. This sequence encodes CASSPTGWDNSPLHF.

This clonotype was seen ten or more times. V gene TRBV3-1 combines with J gene TRBJ2-1; D remains unclear. The CDR3 has 13 residues. V dropped 2 bases and J dropped 8 bases, with 10 bases sitting between them. Germline CDR1 and CDR2: LGHDT and YNNKEL (reference sequence). The CDR3 loop reads CASSQRRFYEQFF. The CDR3 nucleotides read TGTGCCAGCAGCCAAAGGCGCTTCTATGAGCAGTTCTTC.

The rearrangement uses TRBV6-1 and TRBJ1-5; D remains unclear. Germline-derived CDR1 and CDR2 are MNHNS and SASEGT. The CDR3 loop spans 15 amino acids. V gave up 2 bases and J gave up 7 bases, with 15 bases separating them. In nucleotides, the CDR3 is TGTGCCAGCAGTGAAATCCCGTCCGTAGGGCAGCCCCAGCATTTT. It specifies CASSEIPSVGQPQHF.

This chain links TRBV19 with TRBJ1-4; tentatively, D is TRBD1 (6 bases). The ends were cut back, 5 bases at V and 4 bases at J, with 17 bases in the middle. CDR1 LNHDA and CDR2 SQIVND come from the germline V gene (reference sequence). The CDR3 is 16 residues long. CDR3: CASSSSFRGINEKLFF. CDR3 nucleotides: TGTGCCAGTAGTTCTTCCTTCAGGGGAATTAATGAAAAACTGTTTTTT.

This clonotype occurred many times. The gene calls are TRBV29-1 and TRBJ2-7; TRBD1 agrees at 7 bases. After removal of 1 base from V and 2 bases from J, the junction contained 5 bases not matched to a gene. The CDR3 is 14 residues long. Looked up from germline, CDR1 is SQVTM and CDR2 is ANQGSEA. CDR3 sequence (DNA): TGCAGCGTTGAAGTGGGGACAGCCCCCTACGAGCAGTACTTC. Its protein product is CSVEVGTAPYEQYF.

This clonotype was recorded many times. This sequence joins TRBV5-5 and TRBJ1-5; D unclear. Between the trimmed V and J ends, which lost 2 bases and 4 bases, there was a span of 7 bases. Germline V gene data show CDR1 as SGHKS and CDR2 as YYEKEE (reference sequence). The CDR3 has 13 residues. The CDR3 DNA reads as TGTGCCAGCAGCTTACGGGATAATCAGCCCCAGCATTTT. It encodes CASSLRDNQPQHF.

The sample holds many counts of this clonotype. The chain uses TRBV3-1 and TRBJ1-2; 10 bases are shared with TRBD1. CDR1 LGHDT and CDR2 YNNKEL come from the germline V gene (reference sequence). The ends lost 4 bases at V and 4 bases at J; junction bases unmatched: 12. CDR3 size: 17 residues. CDR3 nucleotides: TGTGCCAGCAGCCCCCAACTGACCGGGACAGGGGCCTATGGCTACACCTTC. It yields the protein CASSPQLTGTGAYGYTF.

This clonotype was seen ten or more times. The chain joins TRBV6-1 to TRBJ1-1, with 9 nucleotides matching TRBD1. The CDR3 is 12 residues long. Germline V gene data show CDR1 as MNHNS and CDR2 as SASEGT. With 5 bases clipped from V and 11 bases from J, the junction kept 6 bases outside the gene matches. The CDR3 region is CASSLYGTGAFF. The CDR3 coding sequence is TGTGCCAGCAGTTTATACGGGACAGGGGCTTTCTTT.

At least ten counts were recorded for this clonotype. This chain joins TRBV13 and TRBJ1-1; 8 positions match TRBD1. Trimming took 4 bases from V and 0 from J; bases not matched to a gene: 7. Germline V gene lookup returns CDR1 PRHDT and CDR2 FYEKMQ (reference sequence). CDR3 length: 16 residues. CDR3 sequence reads: CASSSDRDTMNTEAFF. Here the CDR3 DNA reads TGTGCCAGCAGCTCGGACAGGGATACAATGAACACTGAAGCTTTCTTT.

This sequence joins TRBV30 and TRBJ1-1; possible D gene TRBD1, 6 bases. This CDR3 is 14 amino acids long. The V end was cut by 3 bases, the J end by 2 bases, with 13 bases between. Germline V gives CDR1 GTSNPN, CDR2 SVGIG (reference sequence). The CDR3: CAWRGEQGNTEAFF. The CDR3 nucleotides are TGTGCCTGGAGGGGGGAACAGGGAAACACTGAAGCTTTCTTT.

This clonotype was detected many times. This chain joins TRBV2 and TRBJ2-1; perhaps TRBD2 as D (7 bases). Germline loops: CDR1 SNHLY, CDR2 FYNNEI. V lost 9 bases and J 0 bases, leaving 15 bases between the germline ends. The CDR3 runs 15 residues. CDR3 nucleotides: TGTGCCAGAGGGGGGGGCCAATACTCCTACAATGAGCAGTTCTTC. It encodes CARGGGQYSYNEQFF. The full variable domain, rest sourced from reference TRBV2 and TRBJ2-1, is EPEVTQTPSHQVTQMGQEVILRCVPISNHLYFYWYRQILGQKVEFLVSFYNNEISEKSEIFDDQFSVERPDGSNFTLKIRSTKLEDSAMYFCARGGGQYSYNEQFFGPGTRLTVL.

This clonotype was counted many times. J is TRBJ2-5 and V is TRBV12-3 or TRBV12-4; D might be TRBD1 (6 bases). The V end was cut by 5 bases, the J end by 1 base, with 11 bases between. CDR3 length: 14 residues. The CDR3 bases are TGTGCCAGCAGTATTATAGGGGGCCAAGAGACCCAGTACTTC. It specifies CASSIIGGQETQYF.

This rearrangement joins TRBV27 to TRBJ2-1; 10 nucleotides match TRBD2. Germline V CDR1 and CDR2: MNHEY, SMNVEV (reference sequence). V lost 2 bases to trimming and J lost 7 bases; unmatched junction nucleotides: 5. The CDR3 totals 15 residues. CDR3 nucleotides: TGTGCCAGCAGTTTACAAGCGGGAGGGGGAAATGAGCAGTTCTTC. It is translated as CASSLQAGGGNEQFF.

The V call is TRBV4-1, the J call TRBJ2-3, with a tentative D call TRBD2 (7 bases). Trimming shortened V by 3 bases and J by 1 base, and 17 bases separated the two germline ends. Germline V gene sequence: CDR1 MGHRA, CDR2 YSYEKL. The CDR3 runs 17 residues. This chain's CDR3 is CASSQERGGVGTDTQYF. The CDR3 DNA sequence: TGCGCCAGCAGCCAGGAGAGAGGGGGGGTAGGCACAGATACGCAGTATTTT.